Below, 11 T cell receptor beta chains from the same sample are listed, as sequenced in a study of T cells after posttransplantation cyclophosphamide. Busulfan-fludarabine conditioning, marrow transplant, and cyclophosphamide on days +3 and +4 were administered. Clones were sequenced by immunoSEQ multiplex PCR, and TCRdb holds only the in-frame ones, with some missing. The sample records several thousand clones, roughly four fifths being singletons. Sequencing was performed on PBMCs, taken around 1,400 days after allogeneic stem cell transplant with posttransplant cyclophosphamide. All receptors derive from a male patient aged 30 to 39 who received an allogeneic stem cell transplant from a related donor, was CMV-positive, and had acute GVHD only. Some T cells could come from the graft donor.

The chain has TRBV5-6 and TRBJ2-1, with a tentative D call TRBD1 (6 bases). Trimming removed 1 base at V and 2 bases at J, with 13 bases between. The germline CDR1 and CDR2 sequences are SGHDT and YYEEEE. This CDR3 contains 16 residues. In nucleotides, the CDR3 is TGTGCCAGCAGCTTGATTGCAGGGGTCCCCTACAATGAGCAGTTCTTC. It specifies CASSLIAGVPYNEQFF.

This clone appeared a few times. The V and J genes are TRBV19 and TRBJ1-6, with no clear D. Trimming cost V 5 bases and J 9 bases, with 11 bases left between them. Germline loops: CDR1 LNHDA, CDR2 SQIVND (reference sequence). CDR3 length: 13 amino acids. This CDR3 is CASSLRSRSPLHF. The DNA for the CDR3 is TGTGCCAGTAGTCTGAGAAGTCGTTCACCCCTCCACTTT.

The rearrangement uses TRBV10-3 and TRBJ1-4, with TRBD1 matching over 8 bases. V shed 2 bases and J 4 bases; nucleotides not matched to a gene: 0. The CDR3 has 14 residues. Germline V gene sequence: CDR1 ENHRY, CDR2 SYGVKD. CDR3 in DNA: TGTGCCATCAGTGAGGGACAGGGTAATGAAAAACTGTTTTTT. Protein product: CAISEGQGNEKLFF.

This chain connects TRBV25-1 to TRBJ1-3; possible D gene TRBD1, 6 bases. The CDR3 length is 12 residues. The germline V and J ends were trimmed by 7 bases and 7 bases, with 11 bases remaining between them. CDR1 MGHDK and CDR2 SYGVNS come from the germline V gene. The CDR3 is CASTGGWNTIYF. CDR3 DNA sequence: TGTGCCAGCACGGGGGGCTGGAACACCATATATTTT.

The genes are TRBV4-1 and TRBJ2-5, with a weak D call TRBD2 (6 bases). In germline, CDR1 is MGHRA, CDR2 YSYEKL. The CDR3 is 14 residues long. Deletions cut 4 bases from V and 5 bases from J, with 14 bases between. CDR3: CASSRKVGGETQYF. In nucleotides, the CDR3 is TGCGCCAGCAGCCGGAAGGTCGGAGGGGAGACCCAGTACTTC.

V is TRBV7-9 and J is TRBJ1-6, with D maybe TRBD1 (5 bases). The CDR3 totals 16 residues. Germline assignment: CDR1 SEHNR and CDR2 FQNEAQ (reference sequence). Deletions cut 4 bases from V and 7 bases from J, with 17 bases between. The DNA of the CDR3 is TGTGCCAGCAGCTCCCGATCGGGGGTTAGGAATTCACCCCTCCACTTT. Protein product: CASSSRSGVRNSPLHF. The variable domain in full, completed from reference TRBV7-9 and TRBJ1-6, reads DTGVSQNPRHKITKRGQNVTFRCDPISEHNRLYWYRQTLGQGPEFLTYFQNEAQLEKSRLLSDRFSAERPKGSFSTLEIQRTEQGDSAMYLCASSSRSGVRNSPLHFGNGTRLTVT.

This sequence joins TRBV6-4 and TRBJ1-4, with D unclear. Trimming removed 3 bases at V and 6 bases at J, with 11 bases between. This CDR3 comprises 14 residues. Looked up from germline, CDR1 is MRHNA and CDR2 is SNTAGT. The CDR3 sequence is CASSEMGGDEKLFF. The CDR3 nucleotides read TGTGCCAGCAGTGAAATGGGAGGCGATGAAAAACTGTTTTTT.

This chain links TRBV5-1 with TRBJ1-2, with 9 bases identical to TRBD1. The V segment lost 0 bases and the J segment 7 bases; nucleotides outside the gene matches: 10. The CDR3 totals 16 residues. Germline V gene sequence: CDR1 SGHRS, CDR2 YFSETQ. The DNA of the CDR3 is TGCGCCAGCAGCTTGGATACAACAGGGGGCAGAGGTGGCTACACCTTC. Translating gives CASSLDTTGGRGGYTF.

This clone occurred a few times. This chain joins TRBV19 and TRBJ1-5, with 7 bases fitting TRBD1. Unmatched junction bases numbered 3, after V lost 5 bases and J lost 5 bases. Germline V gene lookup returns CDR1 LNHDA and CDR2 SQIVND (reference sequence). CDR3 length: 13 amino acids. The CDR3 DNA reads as TGTGCCAGTAGTCCCCAGGGGGATCAGCCCCAGCATTTT. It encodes CASSPQGDQPQHF.

In DNA form, the CDR3 reads TGCGCCAGCAGCCCGGCCTTTAGCGGGGGGGTGGCAGATACGCAGTATTTT. It encodes CASSPAFSGGVADTQYF. The chain links TRBV5-1 to TRBJ2-3, with TRBD2 matching over 11 bases. Germline V gene lookup returns CDR1 SGHRS and CDR2 YFSETQ. After removal of 4 bases from V and 4 bases from J, the junction contained 11 bases not matched to a gene. This CDR3 is built from 17 residues.

CDR3 region: CASSQDYTGGRTEAFF. As DNA, the CDR3 is TGTGCCAGCAGCCAAGACTATACTGGGGGGAGGACTGAAGCTTTCTTT. V usage is TRBV4-2 and J usage is TRBJ1-1; tentatively, D is TRBD1 (5 bases). This CDR3 is built from 16 residues. V gave up 0 bases and J gave up 5 bases, with 16 bases separating them. Germline CDR1 and CDR2: LGHNA and YNFKEQ.